This T cell receptor beta chain was identified in a study of technical replicates of blood from a few donors. Using immunoSEQ multiplex PCR, the repertoire was profiled, and TCRdb retains in-frame clones only, with some absent. The sample lists under 90,000 clones, 95% to 98% seen once, with 0.12% to 0.15% in the top ten. Germline loops: CDR1 SEHNR, CDR2 FQNEAQ (reference sequence). The length of the CDR3 is 14 residues. Trimming left V 6 bases short and J 5 bases short, with 11 bases between. Sequencing used T cells isolated from PBMCs. This chain joins TRBV7-9 and TRBJ1-6; the D gene is possibly TRBD1 (6 bases). This clonotype was obtained from a human donor in good health. The CDR3 sequence is CASSPTGNNSPLHF. The DNA of the CDR3 is TGTGCCAGCAGTCCCACAGGGAATAATTCACCCCTCCACTTT. Based on the CDR3 plus reference TRBV7-9 and TRBJ1-6, the full variable domain is DTGVSQNPRHKITKRGQNVTFRCDPISEHNRLYWYRQTLGQGPEFLTYFQNEAQLEKSRLLSDRFSAERPKGSFSTLEIQRTEQGDSAMYLCASSPTGNNSPLHFGNGTRLTVT.